This TCR beta chain was sequenced in a study of blood T cell repertoires in COVID-19. Across the study: Sites across the United States, Italy and Spain contributed samples from acute and convalescent COVID-19. T cells, B-cell-depleted T cells, or PBMCs provided the cDNA or gDNA that served as material.

The V gene end was trimmed by 5 bases and the J gene end by 3 bases; junction bases not matched to a gene: 8. The germline CDR1 and CDR2 sequences are SGHTA and FQGNSA. This CDR3 comprises 15 residues. As originally analysed: Reference gene primer amplification in the assay estimated nucleated cell counts. Repertoires were generated with immunoSEQ multiplex PCR, while TCRdb's copy carries only in-frame clones and drops some. The V and J calls and the clone size are those of that table, but D and trimming were determined from the DNA. The sample yields some 65,000 clones, about 85% seen once. The sequencing input was peripheral blood. This receptor was obtained from an older man with acute or convalescent COVID-19. The chain employs TRBV7-2 and TRBJ1-2; 8 bases are a match to TRBD1. Written as DNA, the CDR3 is TGTGCCAGCAGCCGTTATACAGGGGGGTACTATGGCTACACCTTC. It specifies CASSRYTGGYYGYTF.